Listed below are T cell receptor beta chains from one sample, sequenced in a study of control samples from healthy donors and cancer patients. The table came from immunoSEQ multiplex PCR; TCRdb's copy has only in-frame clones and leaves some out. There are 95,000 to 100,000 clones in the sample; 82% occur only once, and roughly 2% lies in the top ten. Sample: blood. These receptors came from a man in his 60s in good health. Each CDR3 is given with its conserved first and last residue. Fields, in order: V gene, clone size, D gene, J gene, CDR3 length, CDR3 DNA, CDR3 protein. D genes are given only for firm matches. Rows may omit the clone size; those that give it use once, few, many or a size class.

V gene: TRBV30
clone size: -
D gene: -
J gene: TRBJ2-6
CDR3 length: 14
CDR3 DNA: TGTGCCTGTAGCATCTCAAGGGGGGCCAACGTCCTGACTTTC
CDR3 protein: CACSISRGANVLTF

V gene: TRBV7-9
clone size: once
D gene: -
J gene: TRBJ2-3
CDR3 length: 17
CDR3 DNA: TGTGCCAGCAGCTTAGCGAGGCGGATGGGTAGCACAGATACGCAGTATTTT
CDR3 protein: CASSLARRMGSTDTQYF

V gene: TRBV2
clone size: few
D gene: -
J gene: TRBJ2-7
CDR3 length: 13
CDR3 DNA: TGTGCCAGCAGAGTTAGCGCTTCCTACGAGCAGTACTTC
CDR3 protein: CASRVSASYEQYF

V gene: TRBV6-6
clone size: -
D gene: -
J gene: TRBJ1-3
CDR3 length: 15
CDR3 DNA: TGTGCCAGCAGTTACAGGGTTAGAGTTGGAAACACCATATATTTT
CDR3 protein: CASSYRVRVGNTIYF

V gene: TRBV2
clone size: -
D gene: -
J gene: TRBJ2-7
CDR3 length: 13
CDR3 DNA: TGTGCCAGCAGGGTCCTCCCTGGTGGCGAGCAGTACTTC
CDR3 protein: CASRVLPGGEQYF

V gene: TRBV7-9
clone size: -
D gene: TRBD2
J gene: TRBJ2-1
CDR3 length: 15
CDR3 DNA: TGTGCCAGCAGCCACCGGACTAGCGAAAACAATGAGCAGTTCTTC
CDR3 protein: CASSHRTSENNEQFF

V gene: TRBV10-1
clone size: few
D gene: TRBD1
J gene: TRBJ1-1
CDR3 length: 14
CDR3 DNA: TGCGCCAGCAGGGAAGGGGGCTTGAACACTGAAGCTTTCTTT
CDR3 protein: CASREGGLNTEAFF

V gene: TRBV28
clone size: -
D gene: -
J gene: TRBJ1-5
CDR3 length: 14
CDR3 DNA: TGTGCCAGCAGTTTGTCATATGGAAATCAGCCCCAGCATTTT
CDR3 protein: CASSLSYGNQPQHF

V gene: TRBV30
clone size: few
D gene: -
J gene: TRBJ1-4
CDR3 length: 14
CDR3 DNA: TGTGCCTGGAGCGGGACACTAACTAATGAAAAACTGTTTTTT
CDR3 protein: CAWSGTLTNEKLFF

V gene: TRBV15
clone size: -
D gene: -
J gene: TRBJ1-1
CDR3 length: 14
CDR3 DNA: TGTGCCACCAGGAAAGGGGAGGGGAACACTGAAGCTTTCTTT
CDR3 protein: CATRKGEGNTEAFF

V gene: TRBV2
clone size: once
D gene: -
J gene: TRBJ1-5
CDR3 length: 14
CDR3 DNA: TGTGCCAGCAGTGAAGAGGGAAGGATTCAGCCCCAGCATTTT
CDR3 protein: CASSEEGRIQPQHF

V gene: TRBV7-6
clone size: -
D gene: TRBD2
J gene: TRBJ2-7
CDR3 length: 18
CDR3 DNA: TGTGCCAGCAGCTTAGCTACAGGGACTAGCGACAGCTCCTACGAGCAGTACTTC
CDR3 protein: CASSLATGTSDSSYEQYF

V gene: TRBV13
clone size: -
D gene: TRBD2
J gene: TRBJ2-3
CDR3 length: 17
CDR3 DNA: TGTGCCAGCAGCCCCACTCCAGCGGGGTCTAGCACAGATACGCAGTATTTT
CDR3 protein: CASSPTPAGSSTDTQYF

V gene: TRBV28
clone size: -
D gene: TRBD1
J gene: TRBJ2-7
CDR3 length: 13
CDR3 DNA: TGTGCCAGCAGTCCGGGGACAGATCGGGAGCAGTACTTC
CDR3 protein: CASSPGTDREQYF

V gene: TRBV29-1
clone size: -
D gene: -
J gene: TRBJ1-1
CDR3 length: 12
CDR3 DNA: TGCAGCGTTGACAGGGGGAACACTGAAGCTTTCTTT
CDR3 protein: CSVDRGNTEAFF

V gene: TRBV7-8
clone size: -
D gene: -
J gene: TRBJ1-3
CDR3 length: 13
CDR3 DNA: TGTGCCAGCAGCCCCTTTACTGGAAACACCATATATTTT
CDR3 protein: CASSPFTGNTIYF

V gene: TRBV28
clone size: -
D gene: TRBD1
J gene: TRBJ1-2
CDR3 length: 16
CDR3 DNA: TGTGCCAGCAGTCAGACAGGGCAGGATCTTTCCTACGGCTACACCTTC
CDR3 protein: CASSQTGQDLSYGYTF

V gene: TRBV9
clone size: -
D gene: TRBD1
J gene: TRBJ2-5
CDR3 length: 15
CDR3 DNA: TGTGCCAGCAGCGCCATCTCAGGGGGCGGAGAGACCCAGTACTTC
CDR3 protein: CASSAISGGGETQYF

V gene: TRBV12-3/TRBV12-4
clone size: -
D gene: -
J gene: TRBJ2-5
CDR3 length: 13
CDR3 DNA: TGTGCCAGCAGTTTGTCTGGCGGAGAGACCCAGTACTTC
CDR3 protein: CASSLSGGETQYF

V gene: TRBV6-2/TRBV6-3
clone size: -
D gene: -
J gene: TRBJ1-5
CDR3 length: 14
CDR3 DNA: TGTGCCAGCAGTTACTCTGGGGGAAACCAGCCCCAGCATTTT
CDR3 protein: CASSYSGGNQPQHF

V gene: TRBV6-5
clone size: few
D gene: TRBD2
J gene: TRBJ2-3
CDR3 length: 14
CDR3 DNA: TGTGCCACCCGGGAGCGGCTAGCGGGGGATACGCAGTATTTT
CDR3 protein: CATRERLAGDTQYF

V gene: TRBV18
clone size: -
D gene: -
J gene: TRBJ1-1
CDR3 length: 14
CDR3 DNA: TGTGCCAGCTCACCGATTTCCATAAACACTGAAGCTTTCTTT
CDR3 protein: CASSPISINTEAFF

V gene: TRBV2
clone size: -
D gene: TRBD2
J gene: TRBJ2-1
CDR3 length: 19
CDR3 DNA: TGTGCCAGCAGTGAAGGCCCAGCGGGGGGCCCGAGCTCCTACAATGAGCAGTTCTTC
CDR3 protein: CASSEGPAGGPSSYNEQFF

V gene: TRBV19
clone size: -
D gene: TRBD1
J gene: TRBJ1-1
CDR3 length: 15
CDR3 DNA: TGTGCCAGTAGTCCGATGACAGGGGGAAACACTGAAGCTTTCTTT
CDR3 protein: CASSPMTGGNTEAFF

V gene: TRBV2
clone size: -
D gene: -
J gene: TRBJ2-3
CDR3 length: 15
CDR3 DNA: TGTGCCAGCACCTCGGAGATGGGGGGGCTCGGTACGCAGTATTTT
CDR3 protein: CASTSEMGGLGTQYF

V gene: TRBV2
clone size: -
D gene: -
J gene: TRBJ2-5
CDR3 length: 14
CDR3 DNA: TGTGCCAGCAGGCAGGGGAGAACGGGGGAGACCCAGTACTTC
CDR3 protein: CASRQGRTGETQYF

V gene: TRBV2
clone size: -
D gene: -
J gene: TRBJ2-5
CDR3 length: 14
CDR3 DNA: TGTGCCAGCAGTGAATGGTGGACTCAAGAGACCCAGTACTTC
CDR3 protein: CASSEWWTQETQYF

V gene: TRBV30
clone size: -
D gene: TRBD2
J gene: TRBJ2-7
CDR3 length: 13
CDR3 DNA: TGTGCCTGGGGGCTAGCGGTTTCCTACGAGCAGTACTTC
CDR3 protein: CAWGLAVSYEQYF

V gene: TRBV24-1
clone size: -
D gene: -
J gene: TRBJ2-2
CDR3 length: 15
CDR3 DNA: TGTGCCACCAGTGGGTCCAGGGAAGGGACCGGGGAGCTGTTTTTT
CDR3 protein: CATSGSREGTGELFF

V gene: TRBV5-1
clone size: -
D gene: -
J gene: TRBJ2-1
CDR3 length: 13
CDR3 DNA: TGCGCCAGCTCAGGTCCGAGTTACAATGAGCAGTTCTTC
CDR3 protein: CASSGPSYNEQFF

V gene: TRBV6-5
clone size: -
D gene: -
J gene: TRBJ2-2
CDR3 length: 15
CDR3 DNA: TGTGCCAGCAGGCGACTGACAGGGAACACCGGGGAGCTGTTTTTT
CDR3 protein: CASRRLTGNTGELFF

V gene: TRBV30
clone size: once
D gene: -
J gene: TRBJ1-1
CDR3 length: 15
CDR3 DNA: TGTGCCTGGAGAGGGAGTTCGTTAATGAACACTGAAGCTTTCTTT
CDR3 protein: CAWRGSSLMNTEAFF

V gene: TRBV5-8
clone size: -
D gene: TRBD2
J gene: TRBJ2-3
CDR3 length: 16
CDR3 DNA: TGTGCCAGCAGCTCGGGCCTAGCGGGGGGCACAGATACGCAGTATTTT
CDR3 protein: CASSSGLAGGTDTQYF

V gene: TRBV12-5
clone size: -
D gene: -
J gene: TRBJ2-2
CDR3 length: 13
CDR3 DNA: TGTGCTAGTGGTCCGGACTGGTACGGGGAGCTGTTTTTT
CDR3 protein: CASGPDWYGELFF

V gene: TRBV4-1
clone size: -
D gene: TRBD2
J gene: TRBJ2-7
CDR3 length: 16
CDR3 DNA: TGCGCCAGCAGCCCGGTAAGAACTAGCGGAACCTACGAGCAGTACTTC
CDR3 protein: CASSPVRTSGTYEQYF

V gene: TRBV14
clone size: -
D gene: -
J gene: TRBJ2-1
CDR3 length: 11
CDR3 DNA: TGTGCCAGCAGCTCCTACAATGAGCAGTTCTTC
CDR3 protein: CASSSYNEQFF

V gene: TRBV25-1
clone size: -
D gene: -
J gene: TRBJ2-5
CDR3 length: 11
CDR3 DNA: TGTGCCAGCAGTGTAATGGAGACCCAGTACTTC
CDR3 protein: CASSVMETQYF

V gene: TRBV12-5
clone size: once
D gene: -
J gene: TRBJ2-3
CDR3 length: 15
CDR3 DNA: TGTGCTAGTGGTTTGACAGGGGAGGCCACAGATACGCAGTATTTT
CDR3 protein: CASGLTGEATDTQYF

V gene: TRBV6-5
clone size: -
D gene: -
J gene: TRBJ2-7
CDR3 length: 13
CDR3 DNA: TGTGCCAGCAGTCACTGGGGGGTTTACGAGCAGTACTTC
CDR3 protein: CASSHWGVYEQYF

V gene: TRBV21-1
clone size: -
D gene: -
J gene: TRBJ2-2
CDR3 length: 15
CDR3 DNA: TGTGCCAGCTTTAAGGGACAGGGGTTCACCGGGGAGCTGTTTTTT
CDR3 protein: CASFKGQGFTGELFF

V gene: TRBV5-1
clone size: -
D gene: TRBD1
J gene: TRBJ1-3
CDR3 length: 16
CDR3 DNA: TGCGCCAGCAGCTTGGGGGACAGGTTCTCTGGAAACACCATATATTTT
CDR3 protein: CASSLGDRFSGNTIYF

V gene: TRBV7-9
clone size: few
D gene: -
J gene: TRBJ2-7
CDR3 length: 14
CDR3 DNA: TGTGCCAGCAGCTTAGCCAATTCGGGCTACGAGCAGTACTTC
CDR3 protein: CASSLANSGYEQYF

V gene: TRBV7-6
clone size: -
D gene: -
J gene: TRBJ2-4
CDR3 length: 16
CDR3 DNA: TGTGCCAGCCCAACGGTCGCTCGAGGTAACAAAAACATTCAGTACTTC
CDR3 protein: CASPTVARGNKNIQYF

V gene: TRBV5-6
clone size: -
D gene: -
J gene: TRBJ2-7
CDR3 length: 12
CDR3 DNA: TGTGCCAGCAGCTTGGTGGGGGAGCAGCAGTACTTC
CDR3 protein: CASSLVGEQQYF

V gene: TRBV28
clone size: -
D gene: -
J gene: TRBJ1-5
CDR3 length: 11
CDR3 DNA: TGTGCCAGCAGTTTTGCTCAGCCCCAGCATTTT
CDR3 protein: CASSFAQPQHF

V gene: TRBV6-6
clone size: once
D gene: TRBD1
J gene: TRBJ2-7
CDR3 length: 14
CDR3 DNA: TGTGCCAGCAGTTACTCCCCAGGGGGATACGAGCAGTACTTC
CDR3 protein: CASSYSPGGYEQYF

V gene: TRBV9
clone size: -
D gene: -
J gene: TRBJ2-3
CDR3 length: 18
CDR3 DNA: TGTGCCAGCAGCGTAGAAGTGGAGAGGGCGGGCAGCACAGATACGCAGTATTTT
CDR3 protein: CASSVEVERAGSTDTQYF

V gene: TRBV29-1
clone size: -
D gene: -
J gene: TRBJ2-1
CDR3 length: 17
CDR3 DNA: TGCAGCGTTTGTCGGGGCAGGGGCACCCCAATACACAATGAGCAGTTCTTC
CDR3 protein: CSVCRGRGTPIHNEQFF

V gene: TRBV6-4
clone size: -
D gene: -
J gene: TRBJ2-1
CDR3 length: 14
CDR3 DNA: TGTGCCAGCAGTGACATCCCCGCAAACAATGAGCAGTTCTTC
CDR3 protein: CASSDIPANNEQFF

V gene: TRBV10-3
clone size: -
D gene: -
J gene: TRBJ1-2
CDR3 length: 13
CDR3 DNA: TGTGCCATCAATGCGGTGAGGCACTATGGCTACACCTTC
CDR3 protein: CAINAVRHYGYTF

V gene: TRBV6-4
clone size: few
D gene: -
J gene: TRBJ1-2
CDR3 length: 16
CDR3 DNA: TGTGCCAGCAAAACCTCAGATGGGCAGGCTACTATGGGCTACACCTTC
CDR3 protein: CASKTSDGQATMGYTF

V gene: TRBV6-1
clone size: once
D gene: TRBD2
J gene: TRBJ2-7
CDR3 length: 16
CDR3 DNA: TGTGCCAGCAGTGAAAGGGGACTAGCGGGATTCTACGAGCAGTACTTC
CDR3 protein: CASSERGLAGFYEQYF

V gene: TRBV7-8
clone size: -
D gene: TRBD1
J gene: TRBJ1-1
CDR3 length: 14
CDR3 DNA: TGTGCCAGCAGCACGCGACAGGGGAACACTGAAGCTTTCTTT
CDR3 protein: CASSTRQGNTEAFF

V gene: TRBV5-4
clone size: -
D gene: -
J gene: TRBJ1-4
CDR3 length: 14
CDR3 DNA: TGTGCCAGCAGCCCGGCGGCTACTAGGGAAAAACTGTTTTTT
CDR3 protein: CASSPAATREKLFF

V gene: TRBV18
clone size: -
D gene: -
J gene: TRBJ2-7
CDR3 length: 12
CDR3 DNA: TGTGCCAGCTCACCCAGCTCCTACGAGCAGTACTTC
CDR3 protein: CASSPSSYEQYF